This TCR beta chain is drawn from a study of siplizumab effects on memory and regulatory T cells. Assayed TCR templates numbered 90,000 to 100,000 for each sample. Using immunoSEQ multiplex PCR, the repertoire was profiled, and TCRdb retains in-frame clones only, with some absent. The data hold fewer than 120,000 clones, with roughly 90% observed a single time. Regarding the study as a whole: Suppressive function of proliferating Tregs from siplizumab cultures was not confirmed. Naive T cells appeared more varied than memory cells and looked like key alloresponse contributors.

This CDR3 comprises 13 residues. Germline CDR1 reads SGHTA; CDR2 reads FQGTGA. V was trimmed by 1 base and J by 2 bases, leaving 6 bases between them. Details on this clone: Its antigen remains unidentified.

What was sequenced was CD4+ T cells sorted from blood. The clonotype was recovered from a human donor in good health. J is TRBJ2-7 and V is TRBV7-3, with D unclear. CDR3 bases: TGTGCCAGCAGCTTAAGTAGAACCTACGAGCAGTACTTC. Protein: CASSLSRTYEQYF.